This TCR beta chain is drawn from a study of Ad26.COV2.S vaccination and SARS-CoV-2 variants. Documented treatment: roughly 18 received Ad26.COV2.S at low or high dose, single or two shots; 5 received placebo; per-sample allocation not given. Samples were taken on day 63 after the first vaccine or placebo injection. The donor's status was that of an adult aged 18-55 years in Boston. Sequencing was performed with immunoSEQ multiplex PCR; in TCRdb, only in-frame clones are kept and a portion is missing. This table has about 400,000 clones, 85% to 90% appearing once. Trimming took off 3 bases at V and 1 base at J, with 10 bases between the two ends. This CDR3 contains 15 residues. Germline V gene sequence: CDR1 MNHEY, CDR2 SMNVEV (reference sequence).

The V call is TRBV27, the J call TRBJ1-5; D gene ambiguous. Sequencing used peripheral blood, obtained in a trial of Ad26.COV2.S vaccine versus placebo. The origin of this receptor is a person aged 18-60 years who received the Ad26.COV2.S COVID-19 vaccine or a placebo. The chain's CDR3 is CASSLGSTSNQPQHF. For the CDR3, the DNA is TGTGCCAGCAGTTTGGGCAGTACGAGCAATCAGCCCCAGCATTTT.